This T cell receptor beta chain was sequenced for a study of beta chain features in type 1 diabetes. Study information: No patient-donor differences in age, gender, total cells or subset yield.

Study conclusions and caveats: Significant though moderate, a shortening of TCRB CDR3s appeared in all four CD4+ subsets of Type 1 diabetes patients. Diminished insertions and augmented deletions at VDJ junctions characterized type 1 diabetes patients. It was among patients, rather than healthy donors, that naive, central memory and Treg TCRB repertoires appeared more similar.

Per the germline V gene, CDR1 is MNHEY and CDR2 is SMNVEV (reference sequence). Germline trimming cut 1 base from V and 7 bases from J; bases unmatched to any gene: 9. The CDR3 consists of 16 residues. Expressed TCRB transcripts were sequenced because the entire RNA isolate underwent reverse transcription. Generated by immunoSEQ multiplex PCR, the TCRdb table keeps only in-frame clones and is missing some. The sample shows roughly 300,000 clones, less than 9.5% of them seen only once. For this clone: Its antigen is undetermined.

The sequence derives from a woman between 18 and 29 years old in good health. V and J are TRBV27 and TRBJ2-1, with 8 nucleotides matching TRBD2. The material sequenced was central memory CD4+ T cells from blood. The CDR3 reads CASSLLSGGRRNEQFF. CDR3 DNA: TGTGCCAGCAGTTTATTGTCGGGGGGGAGGAGGAATGAGCAGTTCTTC.